One and the same sample provided the 2 T cell receptor beta chains below, sequenced in a study of neurological immune-mediated disorders. TCRdb redid the calling of the 5' RACE reads with MiXCR, one entry per CDR3 protein. Of around 47,000 distinct CDR3 sequences in the sample, roughly 13% were seen once. Specimen: PBMCs. Source of these receptors: a female donor in good health.

The J gene is TRBJ1-4, the V gene TRBV6-1; D gene ambiguous. The CDR3 is 13 amino acids. Germline-derived CDR1 and CDR2 are MNHNS and SASEGT. V lost 6 bases and J 3 bases, leaving 8 bases between the germline ends. The CDR3 DNA sequence: TGTGCCAGCAGGAGGGTGTCTAATGAAAAACTGTTTTTT. Its protein is CASRRVSNEKLFF.

This clonotype was observed a handful of times. This sequence joins TRBV20-1 and TRBJ2-1, with 9 bases identical to TRBD2. The CDR3 length is 17 residues. The J segment lost 0 bases and the V segment lost 5 bases, leaving 11 bases of the junction unmatched. The germline CDR1 and CDR2 sequences are DFQATT and SNEGSKA (reference sequence). CDR3 nucleotide sequence: TGCAGTGCTGTAGCGGGGGCCCTACAGAGCTCCTACAATGAGCAGTTCTTC. It encodes CSAVAGALQSSYNEQFF.